Listed here are 19 T cell receptor beta chains from one sample, sequenced in a study of T cell repertoires in cytomegalovirus infection (dated by TCRdb to about 2019). TCRdb shows the sequencer as Illumina HiSeq 1500. TCRdb cleaned the public reads at Q25 with fastp, built clones with MiXCR and kept in-frame beta chains. Rows matching on CDR3 protein sequence are summarized as one entry with the most common DNA and genes. The sample contains 350,000 to 550,000 distinct CDR3 sequences, about 33% of them found a single time. The top ten constitute roughly 13% of the sample. The sequenced sample was PBMCs. These receptors were taken from a human donor in good health (CMV status not recorded). Some clones in this sample may be carry-over from other donors' samples.

This clonotype has only a few counts. V and J are TRBV12-3 or TRBV12-4 and TRBJ1-2, with D possibly matching TRBD1 (6 bases). The CDR3 sequence is 13 residues long. Between the trimmed V and J ends, which lost 7 bases and 2 bases, there was a span of 11 bases. The CDR3 loop is CASTHGQNYGYTF. CDR3 in DNA: TGTGCCAGCACCCACGGACAGAACTATGGCTACACCTTC.

The chain combines TRBV7-9 with TRBJ2-7; the D gene is possibly TRBD2 (6 bases). The CDR3 sequence is 16 residues long. The V gene's germline CDR1 is SEHNR and CDR2 FQNEAQ (reference sequence). Deletions cut 1 base from V and 4 bases from J, with 17 bases between. The DNA of the CDR3 is TGTGCCAGCAGCTTAGAAACCCGTGAGACTAGATACGAGCAGTACTTC. Encoded protein: CASSLETRETRYEQYF.

The chain links TRBV9 to TRBJ1-1; the D gene is possibly TRBD1 (5 bases). V was shortened by 4 bases and J by 1 base, with 14 bases between the two germline ends. The CDR3 is made up of 15 amino acids. Germline V gene data show CDR1 as SGDLS and CDR2 as YYNGEE. The CDR3 bases are TGTGCCAGCAGCACATTGGACACTAGGAACACTGAAGCTTTCTTT. Amino acid sequence: CASSTLDTRNTEAFF.

This clonotype came up many times. V and J are TRBV7-8 and TRBJ2-3; TRBD1 aligns across 8 bases. The length of the CDR3 is 15 residues. V lost 5 bases to trimming and J lost 3 bases; unmatched junction nucleotides: 7. CDR1 and CDR2 from the germline V gene are SGHVS and FQNEAQ. CDR3: CASSQDRVWTDTQYF. The CDR3, as DNA: TGTGCCAGCAGCCAGGACAGGGTCTGGACAGATACGCAGTATTTT.

In this sample, this clonotype turned up a few times. The chain uses TRBV6-2 or TRBV6-3 and TRBJ1-6, with D uncertain. Germline loops: CDR1 MNHEY, CDR2 SVGEGT. Trimming pared 8 bases from V and 9 bases from J, leaving 14 bases between. The CDR3 is 13 amino acids. The DNA for the CDR3 is TGTGCCAGCGTCGACAAAGACCGTTCACCCCTCCACTTT. Residues: CASVDKDRSPLHF.

As DNA, the CDR3 is TGTGCCAGCAGCTTAGGGGTAGCGAGGCGCAATGAGCAGTTCTTC. Amino acids: CASSLGVARRNEQFF. The rearrangement joins TRBV11-2 to TRBJ2-1, with TRBD2 as a possible D gene (5 bases). The CDR3 loop spans 15 amino acids. The germline gives CDR1 SGHAT, CDR2 FQNNGV. V shed 1 base and J shed 6 bases, with 13 bases lying between them.

This clonotype was seen a handful of times. The chain couples TRBV30 to TRBJ1-4; D is unclear. Trimming took off 0 bases at V and 2 bases at J, with 13 bases between the two ends. Per the germline V gene, CDR1 is GTSNPN and CDR2 is SVGIG (reference sequence). The CDR3 consists of 16 residues. The CDR3 DNA is TGTGCCTGGAGTGTATTCCGGGGAGTCACTAATGAAAAACTGTTTTTT. Translation: CAWSVFRGVTNEKLFF.

This clonotype was found a few times. This chain links TRBV7-2 with TRBJ2-7, with D perhaps matching TRBD1 (7 bases). Germline assignment: CDR1 SGHTA and CDR2 FQGNSA. This CDR3 has 13 residues. Trimming removed 6 bases from V and 4 bases from J, with 13 bases in between. The DNA for the CDR3 is TGTGCCAGCAGGCCAGGGGGAGGTTACGAGCAGTACTTC. Its protein is CASRPGGGYEQYF.

This clonotype was detected only a few times. The V gene is TRBV7-9, the J gene TRBJ2-3; D is possibly TRBD1 (5 bases). CDR3 length equals 12 residues. With 5 bases removed from V and 10 bases from J, the gap between germline ends came to 13 bases. The germline V gene encodes CDR1 SEHNR and CDR2 FQNEAQ (reference sequence). In nucleotides, the CDR3 is TGTGCCAGCAGCCCCGACAGCCTTTCGCAGTATTTT. It translates to CASSPDSLSQYF. Complete variable domain (other parts from reference TRBV7-9 and TRBJ2-3): DTGVSQNPRHKITKRGQNVTFRCDPISEHNRLYWYRQTLGQGPEFLTYFQNEAQLEKSRLLSDRFSAERPKGSFSTLEIQRTEQGDSAMYLCASSPDSLSQYFGPGTRLTVL.

This clonotype occurred many times. The CDR3 coding sequence is TGTGCCAGCAGCTTGGGGACAGGGGGTAGGGGCTACGAGCAGTACTTC. It yields the protein CASSLGTGGRGYEQYF. The chain couples TRBV7-2 to TRBJ2-7, with 11 bases lining up with TRBD1. The CDR3 runs to 16 residues. Looked up from germline, CDR1 is SGHTA and CDR2 is FQGNSA. V dropped 3 bases and J dropped 3; count of bases not matched to a gene: 7.

The chain employs TRBV12-3 or TRBV12-4 and TRBJ1-6, with TRBD1 matching over 10 bases. The CDR3 runs to 17 residues. The J segment lost 3 bases and the V segment lost 6 bases, leaving 8 bases of the junction unmatched. The CDR3 nucleotides are TGTGCCAGCAGCCCCCGGGACAGGGGTGGCTATAATTCACCCCTCCACTTT. Protein: CASSPRDRGGYNSPLHF.

A word on this clonotype: This sequence may be a read error, since a much larger clone differs from it by one base. The gene calls are TRBV12-3 or TRBV12-4 and TRBJ2-7; possibly TRBD1 for D (5 bases). This CDR3 is 14 amino acids long. In nucleotides, the CDR3 is TGTGCCAGCAGTCCCGACAGCGAATCCTACGAGCAGTCCTTC. It translates to CASSPDSESYEQSF.

This clonotype was counted between two and nine times. The gene calls are TRBV24-1 and TRBJ2-1; D call uncertain. The CDR3 spans 12 residues. From germline, CDR1 is KGHDR and CDR2 SFDVKD. V lost 0 bases and J lost 14, with 10 bases in between. The CDR3 sequence: CATSDLKGSEFF. In DNA, the CDR3 is TGTGCCACCAGTGATTTGAAGGGATCCGAGTTCTTC.

This clonotype was detected only a few times. This sequence joins TRBV6-6 and TRBJ2-7, with D possibly matching TRBD2 (5 bases). The CDR3 consists of 14 residues. From germline, CDR1 is MNHNY and CDR2 SVGAGI (reference sequence). Between the trimmed V and J ends, which lost 6 bases and 1 base, there was a span of 13 bases. The CDR3 loop reads CASRQEGVSYEQYF. CDR3 bases: TGTGCCAGCAGGCAAGAGGGAGTTTCCTACGAGCAGTACTTC.

Of note for this clonotype: A much larger clone differs by one base, so this may be a read error. The V and J genes are TRBV7-2 and TRBJ2-3, with a tentative D call TRBD1 (5 bases). This CDR3 comprises 13 residues. The germline V gene encodes CDR1 SGHTA and CDR2 FQGNSA. V was cut by 5 bases and J by 7 bases, with 13 bases left in between. In DNA form, the CDR3 reads TGTGCCAGCAGCCCTTCAGGGCTGTATACGCAGTATTTT. Protein product: CASSPSGLYTQYF.

This clonotype came up a few times. The chain combines TRBV6-1 with TRBJ1-2; D is unclear. CDR3 length: 14 residues. V was cut by 5 bases and J by 4 bases, with 14 bases left in between. The V gene's germline CDR1 is MNHNS and CDR2 SASEGT. CDR3 in DNA: TGTGCCAGCAGTCCCTCGGGCTACGGCTATGGCTACACCTTC. Protein product: CASSPSGYGYGYTF.

This clonotype was counted between two and nine times. The V and J genes are TRBV2 and TRBJ1-1; 12 bases are a match to TRBD1. The CDR3 covers 15 residues. From germline, CDR1 is SNHLY and CDR2 FYNNEI. After removal of 6 bases from V and 6 bases from J, the junction contained 8 bases not matched to a gene. The CDR3 DNA sequence: TGTGCCAGCAGGACGAGAGGGACAGGGGGCTCTGAAGCTTTCTTT. Translated: CASRTRGTGGSEAFF.

The rearrangement uses TRBV5-6 and TRBJ1-1, with a tentative D call TRBD1 (5 bases). Germline assignment: CDR1 SGHDT and CDR2 YYEEEE. The V gene lost 0 bases and the J gene lost 8 bases, with 14 bases spanning the gap. This CDR3 contains 14 residues. The CDR3 sequence: CASSLEGREREAFF. DNA of the CDR3: TGTGCCAGCAGCTTGGAGGGCAGGGAAAGGGAAGCTTTCTTT.

The V gene is TRBV11-2, the J gene TRBJ2-4; 7 bases are a match to TRBD2. V gave up 6 bases and J gave up 0 bases; unmatched junction bases: 5. Germline V lookup: CDR1 SGHAT, CDR2 FQNNGV. The CDR3 contains 15 residues. The CDR3 sequence is CASRKTGGAKNIQYF. DNA of the CDR3: TGTGCCAGCAGGAAGACGGGGGGAGCCAAAAACATTCAGTACTTC.